One and the same sample provided the 2 T cell receptor beta chains below, sequenced in a study of cytomegalovirus exposure and HLA in healthy donors. PCR involved 60 Vbeta and 13 Jbeta primers. Assay: immunoSEQ multiplex PCR; the TCRdb copy retains only in-frame clones and omits some. The table has roughly 190,000 clones, 84% seen once. Material: PBMCs. The receptors originated from a woman between 50 and 59 years old in good health and CMV-seropositive.

V is TRBV2 and J is TRBJ1-5; 9 bases fit TRBD1. Germline V gives CDR1 SNHLY, CDR2 FYNNEI. Trimming cost V 5 bases and J 4 bases; bases outside gene matches: 3. The CDR3 contains 14 residues. The DNA for the CDR3 is TGTGCCAGCAGTCGAGGGACAGGGAATCAGCCCCAGCATTTT. Encoded protein: CASSRGTGNQPQHF.

This chain uses TRBV27 with TRBJ2-3, with D maybe TRBD1 (5 bases). The CDR3 is 13 amino acids. Germline lookup yields CDR1 MNHEY and CDR2 SMNVEV (reference sequence). V was shortened by 5 bases and J by 2 bases, with 8 bases between the two germline ends. For the CDR3, the DNA is TGTGCCAGCAGTCTACAGGCCACAGATACGCAGTATTTT. Translating it yields CASSLQATDTQYF.